Listed below are T cell receptor beta chains from one sample, sequenced in a study of blood T cell repertoires in COVID-19. Libraries were prepared by immunoSEQ multiplex PCR; TCRdb keeps only in-frame clonotypes and omits some of them. The table records 200,000 or so clones, approximately 91% of them present only once. The sequenced material came from peripheral blood. These receptors all come from a man between 60 and 75 years old who had recovered from COVID-19. Each CDR3 is given with its conserved first and last residue. The D gene is left open where the match is weak. The listing skips clone size in some rows; elsewhere it reads once, few, many or a size class.

18 | TRBJ2-3 | TRBD2 | TRBV9 | - | TGTGCCAGCAGCGTAGTCGGGACTAGCGTTGTCGGCACAGATACGCAGTATTTT | CASSVVGTSVVGTDTQYF
16 | TRBJ1-2 | TRBD1 | TRBV28 | - | TGTGCCAGCAGTCGAACCGGGACAGGGGGTTCTTATGGCTACACCTTC | CASSRTGTGGSYGYTF
13 | TRBJ1-2 | TRBD1 | TRBV27 | - | TGTGCCAGCAGTTCGGGACAGCCCTATGGCTACACCTTC | CASSSGQPYGYTF
16 | TRBJ2-7 | - | TRBV4-2 | - | TGTGCCAGCAGCCAAGATTATACAGGGATCTCCTACGAGCAGTACTTC | CASSQDYTGISYEQYF
15 | TRBJ2-1 | TRBD2 | TRBV19 | - | TGTGCCAGTACTGTAGCGGGACGCTCGTCGGATGAGCAGTTCTTC | CASTVAGRSSDEQFF
15 | TRBJ1-2 | - | TRBV7-9 | - | TGTGCCAGCAGCTTAGGGCAGGGCGTGCGTGATGGCTACACCTTC | CASSLGQGVRDGYTF
15 | TRBJ2-7 | - | TRBV9 | - | TGTGCCAGCAGCGCATCATCTAGCGCACCCAACGAGCAGTACTTC | CASSASSSAPNEQYF
19 | TRBJ1-3 | TRBD1 | TRBV27 | - | TGTGCCAGCAGTCCTAGGTTGAGGGGACAGCCTGACTCTGGAAACACCATATATTTT | CASSPRLRGQPDSGNTIYF
11 | TRBJ2-7 | TRBD1 | TRBV23-1 | - | TGCGCCAGCAGTCCCCGGACAGGGCGGTACTTC | CASSPRTGRYF
14 | TRBJ2-7 | - | TRBV27 | - | TGTGCCAGCAGTTCCTACTACCTCTCCTACGAGCAGTACTTC | CASSSYYLSYEQYF
16 | TRBJ2-1 | TRBD2 | TRBV7-2 | - | TGTGCCAGCAGCGCAGCGGGGGGGTTCTCCTACAATGAGCAGTTCTTC | CASSAAGGFSYNEQFF
15 | TRBJ2-5 | - | TRBV6-5 | - | TGTGCCAGCATGGTAGCGGAACCAACAAGAGTGACCCAGTACTTC | CASMVAEPTRVTQYF
16 | TRBJ2-3 | TRBD2 | TRBV9 | - | TGTGCCAGCAGCGTGGCCCCTAGCGGGTTCACAGATACGCAGTATTTT | CASSVAPSGFTDTQYF
15 | TRBJ2-7 | TRBD1 | TRBV7-6 | - | TGTGCCAGCAGCCCCGAGGGGACAGGGGGACACGAGCAGTACTTC | CASSPEGTGGHEQYF
13 | TRBJ2-3 | - | TRBV19 | - | TGTGCCAGTAGTATCAAGGTGGACAGTACGCAGTATTTT | CASSIKVDSTQYF
15 | TRBJ2-7 | - | TRBV6-5 | - | TGTGCCAGCAGTTACGGGGGTAGCGGCACCTACGAGCAGTACTTC | CASSYGGSGTYEQYF
15 | TRBJ2-5 | TRBD2 | TRBV3-1/TRBV3-2 | - | TGTGCCAGCAGCCCCCCCGCGCGGGGGCAAGAGACCCAGTACTTC | CASSPPARGQETQYF
16 | TRBJ2-1 | TRBD1 | TRBV7-6 | - | TGTGCCAGCAGCGCTCGACAGGGGAGGTCCTACAATGAGCAGTTCTTC | CASSARQGRSYNEQFF
17 | TRBJ2-2 | TRBD2 | TRBV7-3 | - | TGTGCCAGCAGCCTAATCGGACTAGCGGGAGTGGGCGGGGAGCTGTTTTTT | CASSLIGLAGVGGELFF
15 | TRBJ2-1 | - | TRBV3-1/TRBV3-2 | - | TGTGCCAGCAGCCAAGATCTACAGCCTTTCAATGAGCAGTTCTTC | CASSQDLQPFNEQFF
13 | TRBJ1-6 | TRBD1 | TRBV14 | once | TGTGCCAGCAACCGGGACAGGGTTTCACCCCTCCACTTT | CASNRDRVSPLHF
15 | TRBJ2-7 | - | TRBV9 | many | TGTGCCAGCAGCCCGCAACCGGGTTCCGCCTACGAGCAGTACTTC | CASSPQPGSAYEQYF
15 | TRBJ2-5 | - | TRBV7-9 | - | TGTGCCAGCAGCCTCCCTGGAAGGGGAGGAGAGACCCAGTACTTC | CASSLPGRGGETQYF
15 | TRBJ1-2 | - | TRBV19 | - | TGTGCCAGTAGTAGCAAACTCGTGAACCGATATGGCTACACCTTC | CASSSKLVNRYGYTF
17 | TRBJ1-5 | - | TRBV27 | - | TGTGCCAGCAGTTTATTGGGGGGGACGGGTAGCAATCAGCCCCAGCATTTT | CASSLLGGTGSNQPQHF
15 | TRBJ2-1 | - | TRBV4-1 | - | TGCGCCAGCAGCCAAGAATCGTCGAGTCGTAATGAGCAGTTCTTC | CASSQESSSRNEQFF
16 | TRBJ2-1 | - | TRBV19 | - | TGTGCCAGTAGTTCAAAGGGGGGGAGCGGGGCGTATGAGCAGTTCTTC | CASSSKGGSGAYEQFF
14 | TRBJ2-3 | - | TRBV6-2/TRBV6-3 | - | TGTGCCAGCAGTAGCTGGGTTGAGCGAGATACGCAGTATTTT | CASSSWVERDTQYF